This TCR beta chain was sequenced in a study of T cell changes during pregnancy in multiple sclerosis. This table comes from immunoSEQ multiplex PCR, and its TCRdb copy is limited to in-frame clones, with some not included. The sample lists around 57,000 clones; roughly 87% were seen once. The CDR3 spans 12 residues. The germline CDR1 and CDR2 sequences are SQVTM and ANQGSEA. Trimming pared 6 bases from V and 3 bases from J, leaving 12 bases between. The receptor was isolated from a female donor with multiple sclerosis, enrolled in a pregnancy study. This chain connects TRBV29-1 to TRBJ2-7; possible D gene TRBD1, 5 bases. The source material was peripheral blood, sampled in the first trimester of pregnancy. CDR3 bases: TGCAGCGTGGAGTTACAGGACTACGAGCAGTACTTC. Protein: CSVELQDYEQYF.